Given below is one T cell receptor beta chain in context. Its antigen is still unknown. CDR1 MNHEY and CDR2 SVGAGI come from the germline V gene. With V trimmed by 6 bases and J by 14 bases, 12 bases remained unmatched. There are 14 residues in the CDR3. A multiplex PCR was run with 60 Vbeta primers and 13 Jbeta primers. TCRdb's table, derived via immunoSEQ multiplex PCR, lists solely in-frame clones and lacks some. The top ten clones hold 2.2% of a sample with around 150,000 clones, 80% of them seen once. The sample comes from a study of cytomegalovirus exposure and HLA in healthy donors. Findings and limits, study-wide: Later analysis demonstrated an association between a missense DCLRE1C variant and TCR beta V- and J-gene trimming.

The sample consisted of PBMCs. The genes are TRBV6-5 and TRBJ2-1; 11 bases are shared with TRBD2. The receptor comes from a man aged 30 to 39 in good health and CMV-seronegative. The CDR3: CASRTPGTSGGEFF. The CDR3, as DNA: TGTGCCAGCAGGACACCCGGGACTAGCGGAGGGGAGTTCTTC.